This is a list of T cell receptor beta chains from one sample in a study of T cell changes during pregnancy in multiple sclerosis. Clones were read by immunoSEQ multiplex PCR, and TCRdb kept only the in-frame ones, dropping some. The sample carries tens of thousands of clones, 94% recorded once. The source material was peripheral blood, sampled in the third trimester of pregnancy. The receptors derive from a female donor with multiple sclerosis, enrolled in a pregnancy study. The CDR3 runs from the conserved cysteine through the conserved F or W. The D gene is left open where the match is weak. Some rows mark clone size as missing; the rest say once, few, many or name a class of expanded clone.

abundance	d_gene	v_gene	j_gene	CDR3nt	CDR3aa
-	TRBD1	TRBV30	TRBJ2-7	TGTGCCTGGAGTATTGGAATCACAGGGGGCGAGCAGTACTTC	CAWSIGITGGEQYF
-	TRBD2	TRBV5-1	TRBJ2-2	TGCGCCAGCAGCTGGGGGGGGAACCCTCGGAACGGGGAGCTGTTTTTT	CASSWGGNPRNGELFF
-	-	TRBV14	TRBJ1-1	TGTGCCAGCAGCCGCCAACTTCGAATGAGCACTGAAGCTTTCTTT	CASSRQLRMSTEAFF
few	-	TRBV9	TRBJ1-1	TGTGCCAGCAGCGAGACACAGGAACTAGAAGCTTTCTTT	CASSETQELEAFF
-	-	TRBV6-6	TRBJ2-7	TGTGCCAGCAGCTCCTCTTTCGGGGAACTGGCCTACGAGCAGTACTTC	CASSSSFGELAYEQYF
-	TRBD1	TRBV6-6	TRBJ1-1	TGTGCCAGCAGTTCCCTGGGACAGGTCTCGTTTGCTTTCTTT	CASSSLGQVSFAFF
-	TRBD1	TRBV10-2	TRBJ1-4	TGCGCCAGCAAGGGACAGGGTGGGGGCAGTGAAAAACTGTTTTTT	CASKGQGGGSEKLFF
-	-	TRBV27	TRBJ2-5	TGTGCCAGCTCCCCAGGCCTAGCGGAGACCCAGTACTTC	CASSPGLAETQYF
-	TRBD1	TRBV5-8	TRBJ1-5	TGTGCCAGCAGCTTGTGGGCCAGGGGGGACAATCAGCCCCAGCATTTT	CASSLWARGDNQPQHF
-	-	TRBV6-5	TRBJ1-2	TGTGCCAGCAGTTATTTACTTAACTATGGCTACACCTTC	CASSYLLNYGYTF